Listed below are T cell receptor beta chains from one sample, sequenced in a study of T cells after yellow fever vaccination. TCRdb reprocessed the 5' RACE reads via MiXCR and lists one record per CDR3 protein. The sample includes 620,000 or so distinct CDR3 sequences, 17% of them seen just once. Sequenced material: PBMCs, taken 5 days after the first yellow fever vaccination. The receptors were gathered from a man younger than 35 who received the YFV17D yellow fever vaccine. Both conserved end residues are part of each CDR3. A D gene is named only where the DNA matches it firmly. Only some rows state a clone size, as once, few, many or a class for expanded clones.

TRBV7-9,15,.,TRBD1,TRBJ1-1,CASSSRQGANTEAFF,TGTGCCAGCAGCAGCCGACAGGGGGCGAACACTGAAGCTTTCTTT
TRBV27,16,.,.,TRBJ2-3,CASSFTRGLGTDTQYF,TGTGCCAGCAGTTTTACGAGAGGGCTTGGCACAGATACGCAGTATTTT
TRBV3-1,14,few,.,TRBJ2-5,CASSQVWGRETQYF,TGTGCCAGCAGCCAAGTCTGGGGCCGGGAGACCCAGTACTTC
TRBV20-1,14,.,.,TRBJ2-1,CSARDRLGGAEQFF,TGCAGTGCTAGAGATCGTCTGGGCGGGGCTGAGCAGTTCTTC
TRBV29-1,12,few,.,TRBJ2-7,CSVEEASYGQYF,TGCAGCGTTGAAGAGGCGTCCTACGGGCAGTACTTC
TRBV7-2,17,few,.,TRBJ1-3,CASSLRIGLFPGNTIYF,TGTGCCAGCAGCTTAAGGATTGGGCTTTTCCCCGGAAACACCATATATTTT
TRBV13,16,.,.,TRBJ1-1,CASSPGPRVENTEAFF,TGTGCCAGCAGCCCCGGGCCGAGGGTAGAGAACACTGAAGCTTTCTTT
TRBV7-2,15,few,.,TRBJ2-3,CASSLQGGGTDTQYF,TGTGCCAGCAGCTTGCAGGGTGGAGGCACAGATACGCAGTATTTT
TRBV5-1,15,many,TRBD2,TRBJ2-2,CASRTGTTVAGELFF,TGCGCCAGCAGGACCGGGACTACAGTTGCCGGGGAGCTGTTTTTT
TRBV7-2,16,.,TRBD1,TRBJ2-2,CASSLALNRGTGELFF,TGTGCCAGCAGCTTAGCGCTTAACAGGGGGACCGGGGAGCTGTTTTTT
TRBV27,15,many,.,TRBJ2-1,CASSLLESSYNEQFF,TGTGCCAGCAGTTTATTGGAAAGCTCCTACAATGAGCAGTTCTTC
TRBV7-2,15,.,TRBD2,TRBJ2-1,CASSPSGGVFNEQFF,TGTGCCAGCAGCCCTAGCGGGGGGGTTTTCAATGAGCAGTTCTTC
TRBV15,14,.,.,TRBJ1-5,CATSRGVSNQPQHF,TGTGCCACCAGCAGAGGGGTTAGCAATCAGCCCCAGCATTTT
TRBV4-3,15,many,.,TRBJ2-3,CASSQDDSNTDTQYF,TGCGCCAGCAGCCAAGACGACTCGAACACAGATACGCAGTATTTT
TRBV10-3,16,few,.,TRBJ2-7,CAISESVSGLTYEQYF,TGTGCCATCAGTGAGTCGGTTTCGGGGTTAACCTACGAGCAGTACTTC
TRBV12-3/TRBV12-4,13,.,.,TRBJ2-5,CASSLRSRETQYF,TGTGCCAGCAGTTTAAGGTCCAGGGAGACCCAGTACTTC
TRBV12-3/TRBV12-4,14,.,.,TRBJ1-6,CASSRDVDFSPLHF,TGTGCCAGCAGTCGGGACGTTGACTTTTCACCCCTCCACTTT
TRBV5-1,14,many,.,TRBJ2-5,CASSLAGGGETQYF,TGCGCCAGCAGCTTGGCCGGGGGCGGAGAGACCCAGTACTTC
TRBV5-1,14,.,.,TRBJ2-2,CASSIGPSTGELFF,TGCGCCAGCAGCATCGGCCCATCCACCGGGGAGCTGTTTTTT
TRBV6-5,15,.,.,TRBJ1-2,CASSYSRSGTYGYTF,TGTGCCAGCAGTTACTCGAGGTCCGGGACCTATGGCTACACCTTC
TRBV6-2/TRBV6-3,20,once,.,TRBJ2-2,CASSYLTGQGGPPNTGELFF,TGTGCCAGCAGTTACCTAACCGGACAGGGAGGGCCACCGAACACCGGGGAGCTGTTTTTT
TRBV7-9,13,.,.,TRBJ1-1,CASSAQGLGEAFF,TGTGCCAGCAGCGCACAGGGACTCGGTGAAGCTTTCTTT
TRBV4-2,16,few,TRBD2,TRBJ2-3,CASSQGLADSTDTQYF,TGTGCCAGCAGCCAAGGACTAGCGGATAGCACAGATACGCAGTATTTT
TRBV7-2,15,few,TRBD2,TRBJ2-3,CASSRSTSQTDTQYF,TGTGCCAGCAGTCGATCGACTAGCCAGACAGATACGCAGTATTTT
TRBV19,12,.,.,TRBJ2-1,CASSVQGNEQFF,TGTGCCAGTAGTGTACAGGGTAATGAGCAGTTCTTC
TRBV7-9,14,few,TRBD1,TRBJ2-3,CASSRTGAADTQYF,TGTGCCAGCAGCCGGACAGGGGCTGCAGATACGCAGTATTTT
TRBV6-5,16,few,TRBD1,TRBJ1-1,CASSYSPDRPRTEAFF,TGTGCCAGCAGTTACTCCCCGGACAGGCCGAGGACTGAAGCTTTCTTT
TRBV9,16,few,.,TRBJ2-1,CASSVAQGGFRNEQFF,TGTGCCAGCAGCGTAGCTCAGGGAGGTTTTCGCAATGAGCAGTTCTTC
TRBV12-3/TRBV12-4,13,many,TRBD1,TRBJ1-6,CASTPGGESPLHF,TGTGCCAGCACCCCAGGGGGCGAATCACCCCTCCACTTT
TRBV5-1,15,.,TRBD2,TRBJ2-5,CASRPAGTSEETQYF,TGCGCCAGCAGACCGGCTGGGACTAGCGAAGAGACCCAGTACTTC
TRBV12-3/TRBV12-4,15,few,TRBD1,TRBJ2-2,CASSLDRDGTGELFF,TGTGCCAGCAGTCTGGACAGGGACGGAACCGGGGAGCTGTTTTTT
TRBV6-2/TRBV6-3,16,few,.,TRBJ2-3,CASCTPMGHQADTQYF,TGTGCCAGCTGTACACCAATGGGGCACCAGGCAGATACGCAGTATTTT
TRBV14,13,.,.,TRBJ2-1,CASSQELPNEQFF,TGTGCCAGCAGCCAAGAACTTCCCAATGAGCAGTTCTTC
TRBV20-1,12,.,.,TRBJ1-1,CSAISGGTEAFF,TGCAGTGCTATTTCGGGGGGCACTGAAGCTTTCTTT
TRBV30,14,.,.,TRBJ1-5,CAWDGGSHNQPQHF,TGTGCCTGGGATGGGGGTTCCCACAATCAGCCCCAGCATTTT
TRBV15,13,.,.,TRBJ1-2,CATSFGRDDGYTF,TGTGCCACCAGTTTCGGGCGGGATGACGGCTACACCTTC
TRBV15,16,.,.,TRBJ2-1,CATSRDPRSSYNEQFF,TGTGCCACCAGCAGAGACCCTAGGAGCTCCTACAATGAGCAGTTCTTC
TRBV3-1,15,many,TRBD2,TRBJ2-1,CASSQDAGGAPEQFF,TGTGCCAGCAGCCAAGATGCCGGGGGGGCCCCCGAGCAGTTCTTC
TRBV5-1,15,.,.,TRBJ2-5,CASSSTRTRQETQYF,TGCGCCAGCAGCTCAACTCGGACTCGGCAAGAGACCCAGTACTTC
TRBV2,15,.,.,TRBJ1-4,CASRRSGLEGEKLFF,TGTGCCAGCCGTAGGTCGGGCCTAGAAGGTGAAAAACTGTTTTTT
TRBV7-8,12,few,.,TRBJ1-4,CATGRDGEKLFF,TGTGCCACCGGGAGGGACGGAGAAAAACTGTTTTTT
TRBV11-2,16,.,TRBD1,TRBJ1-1,CASSYGQVLLNTEAFF,TGTGCCAGCAGCTACGGACAGGTCTTATTGAACACTGAAGCTTTCTTT
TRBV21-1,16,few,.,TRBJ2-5,CASRPGTRDPQETQYF,TGTGCCAGCAGACCGGGAACTCGGGACCCTCAAGAGACCCAGTACTTC
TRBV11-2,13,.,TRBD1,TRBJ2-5,CASSFWDRETQYF,TGTGCCAGCAGCTTTTGGGACAGGGAGACCCAGTACTTC
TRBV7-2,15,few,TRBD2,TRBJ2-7,CASSFAGESSYEQYF,TGTGCCAGCAGCTTTGCGGGGGAGAGCTCCTACGAGCAGTACTTC
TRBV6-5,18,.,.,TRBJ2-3,CASSYSTRRGDGTDTQYF,TGTGCCAGCAGTTACTCGACGCGAAGGGGGGATGGGACAGATACGCAGTATTTT
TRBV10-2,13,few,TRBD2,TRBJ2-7,CASSEIGGDEQYF,TGCGCCAGCAGTGAGATCGGGGGGGACGAGCAGTACTTC
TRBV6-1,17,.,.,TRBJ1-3,CASSDPPPGPPGNTIYF,TGTGCCAGCAGTGACCCTCCCCCAGGGCCCCCTGGAAACACCATATATTTT